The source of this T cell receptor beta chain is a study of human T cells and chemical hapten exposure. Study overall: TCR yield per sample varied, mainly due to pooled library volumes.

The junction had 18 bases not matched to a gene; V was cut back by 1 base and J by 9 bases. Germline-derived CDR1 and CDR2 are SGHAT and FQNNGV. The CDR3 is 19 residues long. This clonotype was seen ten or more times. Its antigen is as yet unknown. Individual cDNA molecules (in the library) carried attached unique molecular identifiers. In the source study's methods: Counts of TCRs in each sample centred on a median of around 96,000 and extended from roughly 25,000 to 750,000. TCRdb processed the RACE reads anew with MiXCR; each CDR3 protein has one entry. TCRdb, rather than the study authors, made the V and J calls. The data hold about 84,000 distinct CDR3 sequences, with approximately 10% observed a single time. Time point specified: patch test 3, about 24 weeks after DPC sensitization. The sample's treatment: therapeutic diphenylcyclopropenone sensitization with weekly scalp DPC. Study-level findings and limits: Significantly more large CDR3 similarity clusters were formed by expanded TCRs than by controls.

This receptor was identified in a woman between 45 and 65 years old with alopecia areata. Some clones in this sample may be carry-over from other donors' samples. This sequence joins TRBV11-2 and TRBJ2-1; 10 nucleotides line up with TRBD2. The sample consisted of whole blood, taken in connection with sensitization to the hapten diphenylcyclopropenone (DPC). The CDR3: CASSLVSGGTGTSAREQFF. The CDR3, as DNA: TGTGCCAGCAGCTTAGTGAGTGGGGGGACCGGGACTAGCGCGCGTGAGCAGTTCTTC. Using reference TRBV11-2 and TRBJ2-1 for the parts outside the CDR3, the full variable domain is EAGVAQSPRYKIIEKRQSVAFWCNPISGHATLYWYQQILGQGPKLLIQFQNNGVVDDSQLPKDRFSAERLKGVDSTLKIQPAKLEDSAVYLCASSLVSGGTGTSAREQFFGPGTRLTVL.